This T cell receptor beta chain comes out of a study of blood T cell repertoires in COVID-19. Sequencing used immunoSEQ multiplex PCR; TCRdb keeps in-frame clones, though not all of them. Here the sample spans fewer than 450,000 clones, 88% being singletons. This clone was counted a few times. In germline, CDR1 is MNHEY, CDR2 SMNVEV (reference sequence). Trimming took 5 bases from V and 0 from J, leaving 7 bases between them. The CDR3 covers 13 residues. This chain connects TRBV27 to TRBJ1-1; D gene unclear. Sequencing used PBMCs or T cells enriched from blood (not recorded which). The sequence derives from a woman in her late teens or twenties who had recovered from COVID-19. CDR3 nucleotide sequence: TGTGCCAGCAGTCCCACAGTGAACACTGAAGCTTTCTTT. This encodes CASSPTVNTEAFF.